This T cell receptor (beta chain) derives from a study of T cells in Graves' hyperthyroidism and ophthalmopathy. Study results and limitations: In simple terms, a model built on 13 V-J features told ophthalmopathy apart from stable hyperthyroidism.

Disease lasting under 3 months, a NOSPECS grade of at least 4, and a Clinical Activity Score of at least 3 were features of the ophthalmopathy patients. The CDR3 loop spans 14 amino acids. The V and J ends lost 4 bases and 3 bases respectively, with 9 bases between them. CDR1 is MNHNS and CDR2 is SASEGT in the germline V gene. In its sample, this clonotype was seen many times. Its target is unknown. Amplification of TCR beta CDR3 regions was performed using RNA transcripts as template. Carried out on the TCR CDR3, a first-round RT-PCR used the HTBI primer set. TCRdb redid the calling of the multiplex PCR reads with MiXCR, one entry per CDR3 protein. The repertoire holds about 480,000 distinct CDR3 sequences, with around a quarter as singletons.

This chain connects TRBV6-1 to TRBJ2-2, with D tentatively TRBD1 (6 bases). The sample consisted of blood. The sequence came from a woman in her 30s with Graves' ophthalmopathy. Written as DNA, the CDR3 is TGTGCCAGCAGTGGACAGGAGGACACCGGGGAGCTGTTTTTT. As protein: CASSGQEDTGELFF.